The 31 T cell receptor beta chains reported below all come from one sample, sequenced in a study of monozygotic twins with inflammatory bowel disease (dated by TCRdb to the late 2010s). The library was produced with 5' RACE. Data came from an Illumina HiSeq 2500. The reads underwent TCRdb reprocessing, giving one record for each CDR3 protein sequence and no DNA. The table for this sample lists approximately 200,000 distinct CDR3 sequences. Of the sample, roughly 1.5% is held by the ten largest clones. The sample comprised blood. These receptors came from a human donor with ulcerative colitis or Crohn's disease, or a healthy co-twin of an affected twin (not recorded which).

This chain uses TRBV20-1 with TRBJ2-5. This CDR3 contains 15 residues. Germline CDR1 reads DFQATT; CDR2 reads SNEGSKA (reference sequence). CDR3 sequence: CSAISVSRRQETQYF.

V is TRBV7-2 and J is TRBJ2-3. The CDR3 has 14 residues. Germline-derived CDR1 and CDR2 are SGHTA and FQGNSA. This CDR3 reads CASSFGLSTDTQYF. Based on the CDR3 plus reference TRBV7-2 and TRBJ2-3, the full variable domain is GAGVSQSPSNKVTEKGKDVELRCDPISGHTALYWYRQSLGQGLEFLIYFQGNSAPDKSGLPSDRFSAERTGGSVSTLTIQRTQQEDSAVYLCASSFGLSTDTQYFGPGTRLTVL.

This chain joins TRBV5-4 and TRBJ2-1; TCRdb's D call, TRBD1, is unchecked because there is no DNA. CDR1 SGHNT and CDR2 YYREEE come from the germline V gene (reference sequence). The CDR3 spans 17 residues. The CDR3 reads CASSLGQGKGKIHEQFF.

The chain links TRBV29-1 to TRBJ1-1; TCRdb outputs TRBD1, but without DNA this stays unchecked. The CDR3 spans 14 residues. From germline, CDR1 is SQVTM and CDR2 ANQGSEA. The CDR3 loop reads CSVAGTDMNTEAFF.

The chain uses TRBV5-1 and TRBJ1-1. In germline, CDR1 is SGHRS, CDR2 YFSETQ. The CDR3 has 14 amino acids. This CDR3 is CASSLSTGWTEAFF.

The genes are TRBV7-3 and TRBJ2-1; the TCRdb call, TRBD2, lacks DNA for checking. Germline loops: CDR1 SGHTA, CDR2 FQGTGA. This CDR3 has 15 amino acids. The chain's CDR3 is CASSLGLAGGTEQFF.

This rearrangement joins TRBV4-1 to TRBJ2-7; TCRdb's D gene call, TRBD1, goes unchecked for lack of DNA. The CDR3 loop spans 15 amino acids. The germline gives CDR1 MGHRA, CDR2 YSYEKL. The CDR3 region is CASSQLGQGKGEQYF.

The V gene is TRBV12-3 or TRBV12-4, the J gene TRBJ1-5; TCRdb gives TRBD1 as the D gene, but with no DNA this cannot be confirmed. This CDR3 contains 15 residues. The CDR3 loop is CASSPAWKKGQPQHF.

The V call is TRBV20-1, the J call TRBJ2-1. CDR3 length: 11 amino acids. Looked up from germline, CDR1 is DFQATT and CDR2 is SNEGSKA (reference sequence). CDR3 residues: CSARVGTEQFF.

This CDR3 is CASTDRGQGEAFF. The rearrangement joins TRBV2 to TRBJ1-1; TCRdb calls TRBD1, which cannot be checked without DNA. The CDR3 runs to 13 residues. Germline loops: CDR1 SNHLY, CDR2 FYNNEI. Looking up the rest from reference TRBV2 and TRBJ1-1 gives the full variable domain: EPEVTQTPSHQVTQMGQEVILRCVPISNHLYFYWYRQILGQKVEFLVSFYNNEISEKSEIFDDQFSVERPDGSNFTLKIRSTKLEDSAMYFCASTDRGQGEAFFGQGTRLTVV.

V is TRBV7-9 and J is TRBJ1-2; there is no DNA to check the TCRdb D call of TRBD1. This CDR3 spans 14 amino acids. The germline CDR1 and CDR2 sequences are SEHNR and FQNEAQ (reference sequence). This chain's CDR3 is CASSWGDASQGYTF.

The CDR3 sequence: CAISESAGKDTQYF. The chain recombines TRBV10-3 with TRBJ2-3; the D gene TCRdb calls, TRBD2, cannot be checked with no DNA. Germline values: CDR1 ENHRY, CDR2 SYGVKD. The CDR3 is 14 residues long.

The chain uses TRBV7-6 and TRBJ2-1; TCRdb indicates TRBD2, and absent DNA this call remains unverified. Germline CDR1 is SGHVS and CDR2 is FNYEAQ. The CDR3 has 16 amino acids. CDR3 residues: CASSLRLAGDYNEQFF.

The rearrangement uses TRBV9 and TRBJ2-1; checking the TCRdb D call of TRBD1 is not possible without DNA. The CDR3 spans 13 residues. The germline CDR1 and CDR2 sequences are SGDLS and YYNGEE. The CDR3 reads CASSAGGADEQFF.

The CDR3 region is CASSAVGTSGTDTQYF. This chain connects TRBV9 to TRBJ2-3; the D gene TCRdb calls, TRBD2, cannot be checked with no DNA. Germline V gene sequence: CDR1 SGDLS, CDR2 YYNGEE. CDR3 length equals 16 residues.

The J gene is TRBJ2-1, the V gene TRBV5-1; absent DNA, TCRdb's TRBD1 call cannot be checked. Germline V gene sequence: CDR1 SGHRS, CDR2 YFSETQ. The CDR3 covers 14 residues. The CDR3 protein is CASSLGQGNNEQFF. Variable domain in full (rest from reference TRBV5-1 and TRBJ2-1): KAGVTQTPRYLIKTRGQQVTLSCSPISGHRSVSWYQQTPGQGLQFLFEYFSETQRNKGNFPGRFSGRQFSNSRSEMNVSTLELGDSALYLCASSLGQGNNEQFFGPGTRLTVL.

This chain uses TRBV27 with TRBJ1-1; TCRdb lists TRBD1, though no DNA is available to test this call. Germline V gene lookup returns CDR1 MNHEY and CDR2 SMNVEV (reference sequence). The CDR3 is made up of 16 amino acids. CDR3 amino acids: CASSPHPGTPDTEAFF.

This rearrangement joins TRBV7-3 to TRBJ2-5; absent DNA, TCRdb's TRBD2 call cannot be checked. The germline gives CDR1 SGHTA, CDR2 FQGTGA. This CDR3 contains 15 residues. The CDR3 spells CASSFNSGTLGTQYF.

This rearrangement joins TRBV18 to TRBJ1-1. Germline assignment: CDR1 KGHSH and CDR2 LQKENI. This CDR3 spans 13 amino acids. The CDR3 here is CASSPGVNTEAFF.

The V call is TRBV7-2, the J call TRBJ2-3; lacking DNA, the TRBD1 call made by TCRdb goes unchecked. Looked up from germline, CDR1 is SGHTA and CDR2 is FQGNSA. The CDR3 runs 14 residues. CDR3 loop: CASTGGTSTDTQYF.

The chain carries TRBV20-1 and TRBJ1-4. In germline, CDR1 is DFQATT, CDR2 SNEGSKA (reference sequence). This CDR3 has 12 residues. CDR3 residues: CGWGGFNEKLFF.

V and J are TRBV5-4 and TRBJ1-6. Germline CDR1 reads SGHNT; CDR2 reads YYREEE (reference sequence). This CDR3 has 14 residues. The CDR3 protein is CASSWDRGSSPLHF. The full variable domain, in which reference TRBV5-4 and TRBJ1-6 provide the parts outside the CDR3, is ETGVTQSPTHLIKTRGQQVTLRCSSQSGHNTVSWYQQALGQGPQFIFQYYREEENGRGNFPPRFSGLQFPNYSSELNVNALELDDSALYLCASSWDRGSSPLHFGNGTRLTVT.

The V and J genes are TRBV13 and TRBJ2-1. CDR3 length: 17 residues. CDR1 and CDR2 from the germline V gene are PRHDT and FYEKMQ (reference sequence). The CDR3 loop is CASSLALMGRSYNEQFF. Full variable domain (rest looked up from reference TRBV13 and TRBJ2-1): AAGVIQSPRHLIKEKRETATLKCYPIPRHDTVYWYQQGPGQDPQFLISFYEKMQSDKGSIPDRFSAQQFSDYHSELNMSSLELGDSALYFCASSLALMGRSYNEQFFGPGTRLTVL.

CDR3 in amino acids: CASGTGETNEKLFF. This chain uses TRBV12-3 or TRBV12-4 with TRBJ1-4; the D call of TRBD1 rests on TCRdb alone, since no DNA is present to check it. The CDR3 sequence is 14 residues long.

V usage is TRBV19 and J usage is TRBJ2-1; TCRdb indicates TRBD1, and absent DNA this call remains unverified. Germline assignment: CDR1 LNHDA and CDR2 SQIVND (reference sequence). The CDR3 length is 15 residues. The CDR3 reads CASSPLVGGGNEQFF.

The chain combines TRBV6-5 with TRBJ1-3. The CDR3 is 13 residues long. Germline CDR1 reads MNHEY; CDR2 reads SVGAGI. CDR3 sequence: CASSSTRGNTIYF.

The V and J genes are TRBV6-1 and TRBJ1-2; there is no DNA to check the TCRdb D call of TRBD1. The germline CDR1 and CDR2 sequences are MNHNS and SASEGT. The CDR3 totals 13 residues. Here the CDR3 reads CASSLREKYGYTF.

The rearrangement links TRBV27 to TRBJ2-7. Germline-derived CDR1 and CDR2 are MNHEY and SMNVEV (reference sequence). The length of the CDR3 is 14 residues. CDR3 loop: CASSPQEISYEQYF.

The CDR3 is CASSEVVATNEKLFF. V is TRBV2 and J is TRBJ1-4. There are 15 residues in the CDR3. The germline gives CDR1 SNHLY, CDR2 FYNNEI. Full variable domain (remainder filled in from reference TRBV2 and TRBJ1-4): EPEVTQTPSHQVTQMGQEVILRCVPISNHLYFYWYRQILGQKVEFLVSFYNNEISEKSEIFDDQFSVERPDGSNFTLKIRSTKLEDSAMYFCASSEVVATNEKLFFGSGTQLSVL.

V usage is TRBV3-1 and J usage is TRBJ2-7; TCRdb outputs TRBD1, but without DNA this stays unchecked. Germline V gene data show CDR1 as LGHDT and CDR2 as YNNKEL (reference sequence). This CDR3 has 13 amino acids. This chain's CDR3 is CASSRQGSGEQYF.

This chain joins TRBV6-1 and TRBJ1-2; TCRdb calls TRBD1, which cannot be checked without DNA. Germline V gene data show CDR1 as MNHNS and CDR2 as SASEGT. There are 15 residues in the CDR3. The CDR3 protein is CASRPGQGADYGYTF.